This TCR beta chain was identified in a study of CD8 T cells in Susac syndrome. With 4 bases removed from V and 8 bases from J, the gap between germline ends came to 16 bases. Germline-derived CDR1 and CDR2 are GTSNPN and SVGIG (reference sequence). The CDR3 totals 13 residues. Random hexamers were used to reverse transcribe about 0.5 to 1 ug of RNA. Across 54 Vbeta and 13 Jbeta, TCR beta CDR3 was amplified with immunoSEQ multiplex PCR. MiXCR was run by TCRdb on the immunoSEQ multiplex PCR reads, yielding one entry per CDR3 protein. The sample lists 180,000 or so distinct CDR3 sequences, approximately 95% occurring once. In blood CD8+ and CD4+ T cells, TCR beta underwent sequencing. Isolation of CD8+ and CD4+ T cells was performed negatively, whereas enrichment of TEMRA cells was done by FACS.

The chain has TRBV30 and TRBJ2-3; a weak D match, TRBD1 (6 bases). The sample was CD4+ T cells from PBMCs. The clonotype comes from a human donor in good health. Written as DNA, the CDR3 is TGTGCCTGGAACAGGGTTGTGGGCAGTACGCAGTATTTT. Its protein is CAWNRVVGSTQYF.